The 32 T cell receptor beta chains below all came from one sample that was sequenced in a study of beta chain features in type 1 diabetes. Every isolated RNA sample was fully reverse transcribed, so sequencing captured expressed TCRB transcripts. TCRdb's table, derived via immunoSEQ multiplex PCR, lists solely in-frame clones and lacks some. Altogether about 290,000 clones are present, about 8% being singletons, with the ten largest covering roughly 1%. Sequencing was performed on central memory CD4+ T cells from blood. All receptors derive from a woman between 18 and 30 years old in good health.

J is TRBJ2-5 and V is TRBV7-3, with TRBD2 matching over 10 bases. The CDR3 length is 15 residues. Germline V gene sequence: CDR1 SGHTA, CDR2 FQGTGA. V lost 3 bases and J lost 5; bases outside the gene matches: 6. CDR3 bases: TGTGCCAGCAGCTTGTCTAGCGGGGGTTTCGAGACCCAGTACTTC. Translating gives CASSLSSGGFETQYF.

This clone has a handful of counts. V and J are TRBV27 and TRBJ2-2; the D gene is possibly TRBD2 (6 bases). The CDR3 is made up of 16 amino acids. Germline V lookup: CDR1 MNHEY, CDR2 SMNVEV (reference sequence). V lost 3 bases, J lost 4 bases, and 15 bases lay in between. The CDR3 coding sequence is TGTGCCAGCAGTTTTGGTCAACGGAGGGTCACCGGGGAGCTGTTTTTT. This codes for CASSFGQRRVTGELFF.

This clone has a handful of counts. The V and J genes are TRBV29-1 and TRBJ1-4, with 8 bases fitting TRBD1. The J segment lost 7 bases and the V segment lost 4 bases, leaving 14 bases of the junction unmatched. The germline V gene encodes CDR1 SQVTM and CDR2 ANQGSEA. The CDR3 has 16 amino acids. The CDR3: CSVGGPAGGDVEKLFF. DNA of the CDR3: TGCAGCGTTGGAGGGCCGGCAGGGGGCGATGTTGAAAAACTGTTTTTT.

This clone has a count of ten or more. The CDR3 nucleotides are TGTGCCAGCAGTGAAGCGCAGGGGGCGAACACTGAAGCTTTCTTT. It encodes CASSEAQGANTEAFF. The chain uses TRBV2 and TRBJ1-1; 8 nucleotides match TRBD1. Germline-derived CDR1 and CDR2 are SNHLY and FYNNEI. The V and J ends lost 0 bases and 1 base, in that order; junction bases with no gene match: 1. This CDR3 spans 15 amino acids.

This chain uses TRBV7-2 with TRBJ2-5; 10 bases agree with TRBD2. With 5 bases clipped from V and 4 bases from J, the junction kept 7 bases outside the gene matches. The CDR3 length is 15 residues. The germline CDR1 and CDR2 sequences are SGHTA and FQGNSA. The CDR3 reads CASSGALAGVETQYF. The CDR3 coding sequence is TGTGCCAGCAGCGGAGCCCTAGCGGGAGTAGAGACCCAGTACTTC.

The chain combines TRBV7-2 with TRBJ2-6; 10 bases agree with TRBD1. From germline, CDR1 is SGHTA and CDR2 FQGNSA. The CDR3 is made up of 17 amino acids. Trimming cost V 3 bases and J 2 bases; bases outside gene matches: 4. CDR3 residues: CASSFGDRGPGANVLTF. CDR3 nucleotides: TGTGCCAGCAGCTTCGGGGACAGGGGACCTGGGGCCAACGTCCTGACTTTC.

This clone was observed a handful of times. The rearrangement uses TRBV30 and TRBJ2-1; D could derive from TRBD1 or TRBD2 (5 bases each). V was pared by 2 bases and J by 1 base, with 9 bases between. The germline CDR1 and CDR2 sequences are GTSNPN and SVGIG (reference sequence). The CDR3 totals 14 residues. In DNA form, the CDR3 reads TGTGCCTGGAGTTTTTGGGGGTCCTACAATGAGCAGTTCTTC. Encoded protein: CAWSFWGSYNEQFF.

This clone was seen a few times. The V gene is TRBV19, the J gene TRBJ1-1; 9 bases fit TRBD1. The CDR3 sequence is 17 residues long. Germline V gene sequence: CDR1 LNHDA, CDR2 SQIVND (reference sequence). Unmatched junction bases numbered 15, after V lost 6 bases and J lost 4 bases. CDR3 sequence reads: CASSPGGTGYAATEAFF. The CDR3 DNA follows: TGTGCCAGTAGCCCAGGGGGGACAGGGTATGCGGCCACTGAAGCTTTCTTT.

The CDR3 sequence is CASSPRQEYEQYF. CDR3 DNA sequence: TGTGCCAGCAGCCCAAGGCAGGAGTACGAGCAGTACTTC. The V and J genes are TRBV9 and TRBJ2-7; D is uncertain. Between the trimmed V and J ends, which lost 4 bases and 4 bases, there was a span of 12 bases. CDR3 size: 13 residues. CDR1 SGDLS and CDR2 YYNGEE come from the germline V gene.

The rearrangement uses TRBV7-9 and TRBJ1-3; a possible D gene is TRBD1 (5 bases). Germline V CDR1 and CDR2: SEHNR, FQNEAQ (reference sequence). Trimming stripped 5 bases from V and 4 bases from J, with 12 bases between. This CDR3 has 14 residues. This CDR3 reads CASSRGAQGNTIYF. CDR3 bases: TGTGCCAGCAGCCGTGGGGCCCAAGGAAACACCATATATTTT.

This clone came up many times. The rearrangement uses TRBV7-9 and TRBJ1-4; D is uncertain. V was clipped by 8 bases and J by 10 bases, with 14 bases between them. The germline V gene encodes CDR1 SEHNR and CDR2 FQNEAQ (reference sequence). The CDR3 totals 12 residues. The CDR3 sequence: CASSLEGGKLFF. CDR3 DNA: TGTGCCAGCTCACTAGAGGGCGGAAAACTGTTTTTT.

This clone occurred a few times. The V and J genes are TRBV6-6 and TRBJ2-3, with TRBD1 matching 7 bases. This CDR3 is 14 amino acids long. Trimming removed 4 bases from V and 3 bases from J; junction bases left unmatched: 4. The V gene's germline CDR1 is MNHNY and CDR2 SVGAGI (reference sequence). In DNA, the CDR3 is TGTGCCAGCAGTTTCACGGACAGGACAGATACGCAGTATTTT. It translates to CASSFTDRTDTQYF.

CDR3 in amino acids: CASSQTSVGRDTQYF. The CDR3 nucleotides read TGCGCCAGCAGCCAAACCAGCGTAGGGAGAGATACGCAGTATTTT. The chain joins TRBV4-3 to TRBJ2-3; perhaps TRBD2 as D (5 bases). CDR3 length: 15 residues. Between the trimmed V and J ends, which lost 2 bases and 5 bases, there was a span of 14 bases. Germline CDR1 is LGHNA and CDR2 is YSLEER.

This clone showed up just a few times. The chain couples TRBV4-2 to TRBJ1-4; possible D gene TRBD1, 6 bases. V lost 3 bases, J lost 2 bases, and 10 bases lay in between. The germline V gene encodes CDR1 LGHNA and CDR2 YNFKEQ. The CDR3 is 15 amino acids. This CDR3 reads CASSQGRGTNEKLFF. The CDR3, as DNA: TGTGCCAGCAGCCAGGGGAGGGGGACTAATGAAAAACTGTTTTTT.

This clone has at least ten counts. The chain has TRBV6-1 and TRBJ2-6; D call uncertain. This CDR3 is 12 amino acids long. V lost 6 bases, J lost 2 bases, and 2 bases lay in between. Germline values: CDR1 MNHNS, CDR2 SASEGT. Here the CDR3 reads CASSPGANVLTF. The DNA for the CDR3 is TGTGCCAGCAGCCCTGGGGCCAACGTCCTGACTTTC.

This clone was counted ten times or more. The chain has TRBV28 and TRBJ2-1; 9 nucleotides agree with TRBD1. This CDR3 has 15 amino acids. Trimming removed 7 bases from V and 9 bases from J; junction bases left unmatched: 13. Looked up from germline, CDR1 is MDHEN and CDR2 is SYDVKM. The CDR3: CASTGGDRAHSEQFF. The DNA for the CDR3 is TGTGCCAGCACCGGAGGGGACAGGGCCCACTCTGAGCAGTTCTTC.

This chain links TRBV29-1 with TRBJ2-3; D remains unclear. The CDR3 extends over 13 amino acids. V was cut by 2 bases and J by 0 bases, with 6 bases left in between. Looked up from germline, CDR1 is SQVTM and CDR2 is ANQGSEA. The CDR3, as DNA: TGCAGCGTTGAACACAGAAGCACAGATACGCAGTATTTT. Translating gives CSVEHRSTDTQYF.

In this sample, this clone turned up many times. The V and J genes are TRBV7-2 and TRBJ2-1, with TRBD1 as a possible D gene (6 bases). Trimming left V 2 bases short and J 0 bases short, with 14 bases between. Germline V lookup: CDR1 SGHTA, CDR2 FQGNSA. The CDR3 runs to 17 residues. CDR3 DNA: TGTGCCAGCAGCTTAACAGGACAGTCAAGCTCCTACAATGAGCAGTTCTTC. Residues: CASSLTGQSSSYNEQFF.

The chain links TRBV25-1 to TRBJ2-7; maybe TRBD1 (5 bases). V lost 6 bases, J lost 9 bases, and 15 bases lay in between. CDR3 length: 12 residues. Germline-derived CDR1 and CDR2 are MGHDK and SYGVNS. This CDR3 reads CASRKGTGGQYF. The CDR3 DNA sequence: TGTGCCAGCAGGAAGGGTACAGGTGGGCAGTACTTC.

The V and J genes are TRBV15 and TRBJ2-5, with D perhaps TRBD1 (5 bases). V was pared by 4 bases and J by 1 base, with 10 bases between. The CDR3 sequence is 14 residues long. Germline V lookup: CDR1 LNHNV, CDR2 YYDKDF (reference sequence). CDR3 bases: TGTGCCACCAGCAAGTCAGGGTCCCAAGAGACCCAGTACTTC. This sequence encodes CATSKSGSQETQYF.

The V gene is TRBV7-3, the J gene TRBJ2-1, with D maybe TRBD2 (5 bases). V lost 5 bases to trimming and J lost 4 bases, with 21 bases between them. CDR1 is SGHTA and CDR2 is FQGTGA in the germline V gene. CDR3 length equals 17 residues. The DNA of the CDR3 is TGTGCCAGCAGCCCCTCGGCCGGGTCCCAGCGGTACAATGAGCAGTTCTTC. Residues: CASSPSAGSQRYNEQFF.

The table lists this clone with many counts. The V gene is TRBV5-4, the J gene TRBJ1-2; 7 bases map to TRBD1. This CDR3 is built from 15 residues. The J segment lost 7 bases and the V segment lost 3 bases, leaving 12 bases of the junction unmatched. Looked up from germline, CDR1 is SGHNT and CDR2 is YYREEE (reference sequence). The CDR3 bases are TGTGCCAGCAGCTCTGGGACAGCGATTTCTGGTGGCTACACCTTC. Encoded protein: CASSSGTAISGGYTF.

This clone was counted many times. This chain joins TRBV7-9 and TRBJ2-2; D not certain. The CDR3 spans 14 residues. V dropped 10 bases and J dropped 0 bases, with 12 bases sitting between them. Germline V gene sequence: CDR1 SEHNR, CDR2 FQNEAQ (reference sequence). The CDR3 nucleotides are TGTGCCACCCCGGTGGCAGCGAACACCGGGGAGCTGTTTTTT. Amino acid sequence: CATPVAANTGELFF.

This clone was observed a few times. The rearrangement uses TRBV4-2 and TRBJ2-5; 10 positions match TRBD2. Per the germline V gene, CDR1 is LGHNA and CDR2 is YNFKEQ. The CDR3 totals 15 residues. V trimming: 5 bases; J trimming: 2 bases; junction bases outside the gene matches: 5. As DNA, the CDR3 is TGTGCCAGCAGCTTGAAACTAGCGGGGCAAGAGACCCAGTACTTC. Its protein is CASSLKLAGQETQYF.

J is TRBJ2-1 and V is TRBV2; weak D call: TRBD1 (5 bases). Trimming cost V 7 bases and J 6 bases, with 13 bases left between them. The CDR3 covers 13 residues. In germline, CDR1 is SNHLY, CDR2 FYNNEI. The DNA of the CDR3 is TGTGCCAGCAAGTCAGGGCCCCTCAATGAGCAGTTCTTC. Its translation: CASKSGPLNEQFF.

This chain uses TRBV6-1 with TRBJ2-1, with TRBD2 as a possible D gene (6 bases). Trimming took off 4 bases at V and 0 bases at J, with 13 bases between the two ends. The CDR3 loop spans 16 amino acids. CDR1 is MNHNS, CDR2 SASEGT, per germline. CDR3 bases: TGTGCCAGCAGTGCAACTAGCCGAAGCTCCTACAATGAGCAGTTCTTC. This codes for CASSATSRSSYNEQFF.

In this sample, this clone turned up many times. The chain links TRBV2 to TRBJ1-4; D is uncertain. V lost 4 bases to trimming and J lost 5 bases, with 11 bases between them. Germline V gene lookup returns CDR1 SNHLY and CDR2 FYNNEI. The CDR3 length is 14 residues. The CDR3 bases are TGTGCCAGCAGTGTTAACGGAGAAAATGAAAAACTGTTTTTT. Translating it yields CASSVNGENEKLFF.

This clone has more than one count but fewer than ten. The CDR3 DNA is TGTGCCTGGAGTCAGTGGGGCTCTGGAAACACCATATATTTT. Its translation is CAWSQWGSGNTIYF. This chain links TRBV30 with TRBJ1-3; D is undetermined. The CDR3 sequence is 14 residues long. CDR1 GTSNPN and CDR2 SVGIG come from the germline V gene (reference sequence). Trimming took 2 bases from V and 0 from J, leaving 8 bases between them.

In regard to this clone: One base separates it from a far larger clone, so it is likely a read error. Other nucleotide sequences in the sample specify the same CDR3. The chain recombines TRBV5-1 with TRBJ2-3, with D hard to call. The V end lost 4 bases, the J end lost 3 bases, and 9 bases lay between the germline ends. This CDR3 comprises 13 residues. CDR1 is SGHRS and CDR2 is YFSETQ in the germline V gene. CDR3 sequence (DNA): TGCGCCAGCAGCAGAAGTCCGACAGATACGCAGTATTTT. It yields the protein CASSRSPTDTQYF.

This clone was seen at least ten times. The identical CDR3 is also encoded by other nucleotide sequences in the sample. V and J are TRBV28 and TRBJ1-5; tentative D call: TRBD1 (5 bases). The CDR3 totals 12 residues. Looked up from germline, CDR1 is MDHEN and CDR2 is SYDVKM. V gave up 2 bases and J gave up 6 bases, with 5 bases separating them. The CDR3 reads CASSLRGQPQHF. CDR3 DNA sequence: TGTGCCAGCAGTTTAAGGGGTCAGCCCCAGCATTTT.

V usage is TRBV19 and J usage is TRBJ1-5; a weak D match, TRBD1 (5 bases). Trimming took off 8 bases at V and 4 bases at J, with 18 bases between the two ends. CDR3 size: 15 residues. Germline V gives CDR1 LNHDA, CDR2 SQIVND (reference sequence). The CDR3 region has the DNA TGTGCCAGTCATGAAAGGGGCTCGGGTAATCAGCCCCAGCATTTT. Its translation: CASHERGSGNQPQHF.

The V and J genes are TRBV5-4 and TRBJ2-5, with 14 bases identical to TRBD2. Germline V gene data show CDR1 as SGHNT and CDR2 as YYREEE (reference sequence). The length of the CDR3 is 15 residues. The V and J ends lost 5 bases and 4 bases, in that order; junction bases with no gene match: 4. The CDR3 DNA follows: TGTGCCAGCAGGGGACTAGCGGGAGAGGTAGAGACCCAGTACTTC. Translation: CASRGLAGEVETQYF.